What follows are 2 T cell receptor beta chains derived from one specimen sequenced in a study of T cell changes during pregnancy in multiple sclerosis. Sequenced by immunoSEQ multiplex PCR; TCRdb stores in-frame clones only, minus some. The sample includes about 68,000 clones, about nine tenths of them seen just once. The starting material was peripheral blood, obtained in the third trimester of pregnancy. These receptor sequences come from a female donor with multiple sclerosis, enrolled in a pregnancy study.

The J gene is TRBJ2-5, the V gene TRBV9, with D perhaps matching TRBD2 (6 bases). Per germline, CDR1 SGDLS and CDR2 YYNGEE. V lost 2 bases, J lost 3 bases, and 17 bases lay in between. The CDR3 covers 16 residues. The CDR3 bases are TGTGCCAGCAGCGTGGCTCCCCTTAGCGGCAAAGAGACCCAGTACTTC. This codes for CASSVAPLSGKETQYF.

The V gene is TRBV7-3, the J gene TRBJ2-3, with 12 bases aligning to TRBD2. CDR1 and CDR2 (germline): SGHTA, FQGTGA. There are 17 residues in the CDR3. V dropped 3 bases and J dropped 5; count of bases not matched to a gene: 9. In DNA form, the CDR3 reads TGTGCCAGCAGCTTGACTAGCGGGGGCGATCAAGGAGATACGCAGTATTTT. This codes for CASSLTSGGDQGDTQYF.